This T cell receptor (beta chain) was sequenced during a study of blood T cell repertoires in COVID-19. In the original workflow: Cell counts per sample came from amplifying reference gene primers. Some clones are missing from TCRdb's copy, which holds only in-frame ones; the method was immunoSEQ multiplex PCR. Clonal size and the V and J genes are those of that table, whereas D and trimming came from the DNA. The sample lists under 450,000 clones, roughly four fifths occurring once. The CDR3 spans 16 residues. The V and J ends lost 0 bases and 1 base respectively, with 10 bases between them. Per germline, CDR1 SGHRS and CDR2 YFSETQ.

J is TRBJ2-2 and V is TRBV5-1; D remains unclear. The sequence came from a human donor with acute or convalescent COVID-19. The donor label of this sample is uncertain. What was sequenced was peripheral blood. The CDR3 sequence: CASSLAPTLNTGELFF. The DNA for the CDR3 is TGCGCCAGCAGCTTGGCGCCGACTTTGAACACCGGGGAGCTGTTTTTT.